This T cell receptor beta chain was captured by sequencing in a study of somatic mutations in cytotoxic T cells in rheumatoid arthritis. On the study more broadly: Flow sorting at nearly 100% purity was applied to some V beta antibody-stained T-cell populations, which included V beta1+ cells sequenced for TCRB.

Profiled with immunoSEQ multiplex PCR; TCRdb holds only in-frame clones, not every one. The repertoire holds some 23,000 clones, approximately 80% seen once, with 3.8% in the top ten. Sequenced: CD8+ T cells sorted from blood. The clonotype originates from an adult with rheumatoid arthritis.

The DNA of the CDR3 is TGTGCCAGCAGTTACGGGGGCGGGGAGCTGTTTTTT. Translation: CASSYGGGELFF. J is TRBJ2-2 and V is TRBV6-5; the D call may be TRBD1 or TRBD2 (5 bases each). Trimming removed 2 bases at V and 7 bases at J, with 5 bases between. The germline gives CDR1 MNHEY, CDR2 SVGAGI. The CDR3 covers 12 residues.